This entry lists 28 T cell receptor beta chains sequenced from one sample in a study of blood T cell repertoires in COVID-19. TCRdb's table, derived via immunoSEQ multiplex PCR, lists solely in-frame clones and lacks some. The table lists about 330,000 clones, roughly 87% of them singletons. The sequenced material came from PBMCs or T cells enriched from blood (not recorded which). The receptors originated from a woman in her thirties who had recovered from COVID-19.

The chain employs TRBV19 and TRBJ2-7; D is possibly TRBD1 (5 bases). This CDR3 region has 15 residues. Trimming pared 5 bases from V and 0 bases from J, leaving 14 bases between. Germline V lookup: CDR1 LNHDA, CDR2 SQIVND (reference sequence). Written as DNA, the CDR3 is TGTGCCAGTAGTTCCCTAGGGGAAAGCTCCTACGAGCAGTACTTC. This codes for CASSSLGESSYEQYF.

This sequence joins TRBV11-2 and TRBJ1-3; TRBD1 might be the D (6 bases). The germline CDR1 and CDR2 sequences are SGHAT and FQNNGV. This CDR3 has 16 residues. V dropped 2 bases and J dropped 4 bases, with 15 bases sitting between them. The CDR3 coding sequence is TGTGCCAGCAGCTTATCTTGGGGGCGATGGGGAAACACCATATATTTT. Its protein product is CASSLSWGRWGNTIYF.

The CDR3 is CASAGLTQPQHF. The DNA for the CDR3 is TGTGCCAGCGCAGGGCTCACTCAGCCCCAGCATTTT. The chain carries TRBV12-3 or TRBV12-4 and TRBJ1-5; D perhaps matches TRBD1 (5 bases). V was cut by 8 bases and J by 6 bases, with 11 bases left in between. The CDR3 runs to 12 residues.

The V call is TRBV6-5, the J call TRBJ1-6, with D perhaps matching TRBD1 (6 bases). CDR3 length: 15 residues. The V end was cut by 7 bases, the J end by 9 bases, with 19 bases between. The V gene's germline CDR1 is MNHEY and CDR2 SVGAGI. This chain's CDR3 is CASTEEGGVGSPLHF. The CDR3 DNA is TGTGCCAGCACCGAAGAGGGGGGGGTAGGTTCACCCCTCCACTTT.

This clone came up once. The rearrangement joins TRBV6-5 to TRBJ2-3; TRBD2 aligns across 7 bases. V lost 5 bases and J lost 0; bases outside the gene matches: 2. This CDR3 is built from 14 residues. Germline CDR1 reads MNHEY; CDR2 reads SVGAGI. CDR3 sequence: CASSSGASTDTQYF. The CDR3, as DNA: TGTGCCAGCAGTAGCGGGGCTAGCACAGATACGCAGTATTTT.

CDR3 sequence: CASRPYLGTYNEQFF. The CDR3 nucleotides read TGCGCCAGCAGACCCTACCTCGGTACCTACAATGAGCAGTTCTTC. This rearrangement joins TRBV5-1 to TRBJ2-1; D is undetermined. CDR1 is SGHRS, CDR2 YFSETQ, per germline. V was trimmed by 5 bases and J by 2 bases, leaving 14 bases between them. The CDR3 has 15 residues.

This clone was seen a single time. This rearrangement joins TRBV28 to TRBJ1-2; D possibly corresponds to TRBD1 (6 bases). Germline values: CDR1 MDHEN, CDR2 SYDVKM. The CDR3 is 13 residues long. Trimming pared 5 bases from V and 6 bases from J, leaving 13 bases between. The CDR3 region has the DNA TGTGCCAGCAGTCCGATGCAGGGGAATGGCTACACCTTC. This gives the protein CASSPMQGNGYTF.

V gene TRBV30 combines with J gene TRBJ2-6, with 8 bases identical to TRBD2. This CDR3 contains 19 residues. V shed 1 base, J shed 0 bases, and the junction held 11 bases outside the gene matches. Germline V gene sequence: CDR1 GTSNPN, CDR2 SVGIG (reference sequence). The CDR3 loop is CAWSARGGLVFSGANVLTF. The CDR3 DNA reads TGTGCCTGGAGTGCTCGGGGGGGGCTTGTTTTCTCTGGGGCCAACGTCCTGACTTTC.

The chain has TRBV11-2 and TRBJ2-3; the match to TRBD2 covers 16 bases. V was clipped by 2 bases and J by 5 bases; unmatched bases: 7. The CDR3 length is 18 residues. Germline CDR1 reads SGHAT; CDR2 reads FQNNGV. The CDR3 DNA reads TGTGCCAGCAGCTTAAGGGGACTAGCGGGGGGGCCGGGAGATACGCAGTATTTT. Translated: CASSLRGLAGGPGDTQYF. The variable domain in full, completed from reference TRBV11-2 and TRBJ2-3, reads EAGVAQSPRYKIIEKRQSVAFWCNPISGHATLYWYQQILGQGPKLLIQFQNNGVVDDSQLPKDRFSAERLKGVDSTLKIQPAKLEDSAVYLCASSLRGLAGGPGDTQYFGPGTRLTVL.

This clone was recorded once. This chain links TRBV7-2 with TRBJ2-3; tentatively, D is TRBD2 (7 bases). V shed 7 bases and J shed 5 bases, with 22 bases lying between them. The length of the CDR3 is 16 residues. Germline assignment: CDR1 SGHTA and CDR2 FQGNSA. CDR3 nucleotides: TGTGCCAGCAAGAATAACGGAGGGGGGGCTATAGATACGCAGTATTTT. Translation gives CASKNNGGGAIDTQYF.

This chain uses TRBV3-1 (or the pseudogene TRBV3-2) with TRBJ2-2; D may be TRBD2 (6 bases). The length of the CDR3 is 15 residues. Germline V lookup: CDR1 LGHDT, CDR2 YNNKEL (reference sequence). Trimming took off 2 bases at V and 2 bases at J, with 9 bases between the two ends. Written as DNA, the CDR3 is TGTGCCAGCAGCCAACAGCGGGCCAACACCGGGGAGCTGTTTTTT. Its protein product is CASSQQRANTGELFF.

This clone came up a few times. The chain carries TRBV5-1 and TRBJ2-2, with TRBD1 as a possible D gene (6 bases). The germline V gene encodes CDR1 SGHRS and CDR2 YFSETQ. V lost 3 bases and J lost 2, with 14 bases in between. This CDR3 is 16 amino acids long. CDR3 loop: CASSWTTGHNTGELFF. In DNA form, the CDR3 reads TGCGCCAGCAGCTGGACGACGGGACACAACACCGGGGAGCTGTTTTTT.

This clone was seen a single time. The genes are TRBV30 and TRBJ2-3; D is possibly TRBD2 (6 bases). The CDR3 is made up of 13 amino acids. Deletions cut 7 bases from V and 0 bases from J, with 11 bases between. Germline V gives CDR1 GTSNPN, CDR2 SVGIG (reference sequence). CDR3 in DNA: TGTGCCTATTCTAGCGCCAGCACAGATACGCAGTATTTT. Translation: CAYSSASTDTQYF.

The J gene is TRBJ1-1, the V gene TRBV15, with 8 bases fitting TRBD1. Germline V CDR1 and CDR2: LNHNV, YYDKDF (reference sequence). Trimming took 1 base from V and 1 from J; bases not matched to a gene: 2. The CDR3 has 15 amino acids. In DNA, the CDR3 is TGTGCCACCAGCAGAGCCGGGACAGGGAACACTGAAGCTTTCTTT. Protein: CATSRAGTGNTEAFF. The variable domain in full, completed from reference TRBV15 and TRBJ1-1, reads DAMVIQNPRYQVTQFGKPVTLSCSQTLNHNVMYWYQQKSSQAPKLLFHYYDKDFNNEADTPDNFQSRRPNTSFCFLDIRSPGLGDTAMYLCATSRAGTGNTEAFFGQGTRLTVV.

DNA for the CDR3: TGTGCCAAGCGGGGGCCGGGCGGGGAGCTGTTTTTT. Translated: CAKRGPGGELFF. The rearrangement joins TRBV2 to TRBJ2-2; 8 positions agree with TRBD2. From germline, CDR1 is SNHLY and CDR2 FYNNEI. Trimming cost V 10 bases and J 7 bases; bases outside gene matches: 5. CDR3 length: 12 residues.

The V gene is TRBV11-2, the J gene TRBJ2-7; 13 bases map to TRBD2. Germline V CDR1 and CDR2: SGHAT, FQNNGV. V dropped 2 bases and J dropped 4; count of bases not matched to a gene: 8. This CDR3 contains 17 residues. The DNA of the CDR3 is TGTGCCAGCAGCTTATTTCTCCGGACTAGCGGGAGTTACGAGCAGTACTTC. It codes for CASSLFLRTSGSYEQYF.

DNA of the CDR3: TGTGCCAGCAGTAAGCCGGGGGGCTATGGCTACACCTTC. It yields the protein CASSKPGGYGYTF. The V call is TRBV6-5, the J call TRBJ1-2, with TRBD1 as a possible D gene (5 bases). The CDR3 is made up of 13 amino acids. The germline V gene encodes CDR1 MNHEY and CDR2 SVGAGI. Trimming removed 5 bases from V and 4 bases from J, with 11 bases in between.

This chain joins TRBV15 and TRBJ2-6, with D uncertain. Trimming took 8 bases from V and 0 from J, leaving 8 bases between them. This CDR3 contains 14 residues. Germline V gene data show CDR1 as LNHNV and CDR2 as YYDKDF (reference sequence). The CDR3 DNA is TGTGCCACCTGGCCAAGCTCTGGGGCCAACGTCCTGACTTTC. This gives the protein CATWPSSGANVLTF.

This chain connects TRBV19 to TRBJ1-4; tentatively, D is TRBD1 (5 bases). The germline V gene has CDR1 LNHDA and CDR2 SQIVND (reference sequence). The V and J ends lost 2 bases and 0 bases respectively, with 7 bases between them. The CDR3 spans 15 residues. The CDR3 DNA reads as TGTGCCAGTAGTATACAGGGATCAACTAATGAAAAACTGTTTTTT. Translating it yields CASSIQGSTNEKLFF.

In this sample, this clone turned up a few times. The rearrangement links TRBV5-1 to TRBJ2-7, with 13 bases that match TRBD2. This CDR3 spans 16 amino acids. Looked up from germline, CDR1 is SGHRS and CDR2 is YFSETQ. V was pared by 4 bases and J by 6 bases, with 10 bases of the junction left unmatched. This chain's CDR3 is CASSRTGTSGAIEQYF. As DNA, the CDR3 is TGCGCCAGCAGCCGCACCGGGACTAGCGGGGCCATCGAGCAGTACTTC.

The chain has TRBV5-1 and TRBJ2-3; 7 nucleotides agree with TRBD1. Trimming cost V 2 bases and J 0 bases; bases outside gene matches: 6. Germline V lookup: CDR1 SGHRS, CDR2 YFSETQ. The CDR3 loop spans 16 amino acids. CDR3 in amino acids: CASSFGQDSSTDTQYF. The CDR3 nucleotides are TGCGCCAGCAGCTTTGGACAGGACAGTAGCACAGATACGCAGTATTTT.

This chain uses TRBV5-6 with TRBJ1-6; 9 bases agree with TRBD1. Looked up from germline, CDR1 is SGHDT and CDR2 is YYEEEE. Trimming took 4 bases from V and 9 from J; bases not matched to a gene: 8. This CDR3 comprises 15 residues. The CDR3 coding sequence is TGTGCCAGCAGCGCTCCACAGGGGGCAGGTTCACCCCTCCACTTT. This sequence encodes CASSAPQGAGSPLHF.

The chain links TRBV7-2 to TRBJ1-3; D is possibly TRBD1 (5 bases). The CDR3 contains 15 residues. V shed 6 bases and J shed 2 bases, with 14 bases lying between them. Germline V gene lookup returns CDR1 SGHTA and CDR2 FQGNSA. The CDR3 bases are TGTGCCAGCAGTCTCTCCCCGGGGGCTGGAAACACCATATATTTT. Amino acids: CASSLSPGAGNTIYF.

V usage is TRBV27 and J usage is TRBJ1-2; D unresolved. Germline V CDR1 and CDR2: MNHEY, SMNVEV (reference sequence). This CDR3 comprises 16 residues. Trimming pared 4 bases from V and 3 bases from J, leaving 18 bases between. CDR3 region: CASSSLGKGTYYGYTF. In nucleotides, the CDR3 is TGTGCCAGCAGTTCCCTCGGGAAGGGTACTTACTATGGCTACACCTTC.

This clone came up a few times. The chain is built from TRBV5-8 and TRBJ1-2, with D perhaps matching TRBD1 (5 bases). Trimming pared 3 bases from V and 2 bases from J, leaving 20 bases between. The CDR3 loop spans 17 amino acids. Looked up from germline, CDR1 is SGHTS and CDR2 is YDEGEE. Here the CDR3 reads CASSSARPGLGNYGYTF. The CDR3 DNA sequence: TGTGCCAGCAGCTCGGCAAGACCGGGACTGGGGAACTATGGCTACACCTTC.

The V gene is TRBV5-5, the J gene TRBJ1-5; D uncertain. V gave up 5 bases and J gave up 3 bases, with 15 bases separating them. Per the germline V gene, CDR1 is SGHKS and CDR2 is YYEKEE (reference sequence). The CDR3 length is 15 residues. CDR3 region: CASSPWEGNNQPQHF. The CDR3 DNA is TGTGCCAGCAGTCCCTGGGAGGGCAACAATCAGCCCCAGCATTTT.

V is TRBV5-6 and J is TRBJ1-1, with 7 nucleotides matching TRBD1. The CDR3 extends over 15 amino acids. Looked up from germline, CDR1 is SGHDT and CDR2 is YYEEEE. V gave up 2 bases and J gave up 0 bases; unmatched junction bases: 4. CDR3 in amino acids: CASSFTGAMNTEAFF. CDR3 DNA sequence: TGTGCCAGCAGCTTTACAGGGGCAATGAACACTGAAGCTTTCTTT. The full variable domain, rest sourced from reference TRBV5-6 and TRBJ1-1, is DAGVTQSPTHLIKTRGQQVTLRCSPKSGHDTVSWYQQALGQGPQFIFQYYEEEERQRGNFPDRFSGHQFPNYSSELNVNALLLGDSALYLCASSFTGAMNTEAFFGQGTRLTVV.

This clone has just one count. The J gene is TRBJ2-6, the V gene TRBV29-1; 9 bases map to TRBD1. The trim removed 0 bases at V and 0 bases at J, leaving 6 bases unmatched. CDR1 and CDR2 from the germline V gene are SQVTM and ANQGSEA. This CDR3 has 18 amino acids. Here the CDR3 reads CSVEDRTGGLSGANVLTF. The CDR3 nucleotides are TGCAGCGTTGAAGATCGCACAGGGGGCCTCTCTGGGGCCAACGTCCTGACTTTC.